This TCR beta chain was captured by sequencing in a study of tumor-infiltrating lymphocytes in primary liver carcinoma. Study at large: Each of the growths was stage T1-T3 N0M0, extending roughly 4.2 to 11 cm across.

Germline V CDR1 and CDR2: SGHAT, FQDESV (reference sequence). Trimming took 4 bases from V and 0 from J, leaving 13 bases between them. This CDR3 comprises 15 residues. This clonotype was picked up one time. Its matching antigen is unknown. General study results and limits: Tumors and blood were compared for top-250-clone fraction, and tumors had the significantly higher value (p = 0.039). Paired tumor-adjacent and tumor-blood samples overlapped less than tumor region pairs did.

Researchers generated TCR beta cDNA from approximately 0.55 ug of total RNA, relying on a constant-region primer. Libraries covering TCR beta were generated through three nested multiplex PCR rounds (using a slightly modified ARM-PCR). TRBV1-TRBV30 forward primers paired with a C-beta reverse primer drove the first two PCR rounds, around 9 cycles each. TCRdb used MiXCR to reprocess the multiplex PCR reads, holding one entry per CDR3 protein. The sample includes about 320,000 distinct CDR3 sequences, 55% to 65% of them seen just once. The study extracted blood RNA from unsorted whole blood and also extracted germline DNA. Peripheral blood, 3.5 to 4 milliliters, was collected prior to surgery.

The source of this sequence is a man between 40 and 49 years old with primary liver carcinoma and hepatitis B virus infection. The sequencing sample was made of peripheral blood. The chain is built from TRBV11-1 and TRBJ2-7, with D hard to call. CDR3 sequence (DNA): TGTGCCAGCAGCTCATTCCGAGACTCCTCCTACGAGCAGTACTTC. It encodes CASSSFRDSSYEQYF.